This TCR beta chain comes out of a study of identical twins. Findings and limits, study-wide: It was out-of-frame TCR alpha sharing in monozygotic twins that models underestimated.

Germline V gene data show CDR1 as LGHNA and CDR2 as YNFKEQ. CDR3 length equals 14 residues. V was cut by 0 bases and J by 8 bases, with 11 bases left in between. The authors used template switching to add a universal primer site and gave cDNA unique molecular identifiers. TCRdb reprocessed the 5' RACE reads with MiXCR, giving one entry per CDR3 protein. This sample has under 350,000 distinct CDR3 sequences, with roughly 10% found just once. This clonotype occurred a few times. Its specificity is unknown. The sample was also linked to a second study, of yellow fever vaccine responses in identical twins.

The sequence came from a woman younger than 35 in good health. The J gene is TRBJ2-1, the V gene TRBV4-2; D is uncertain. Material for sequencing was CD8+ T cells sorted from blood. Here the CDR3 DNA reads TGTGCCAGCAGCCAAGACTTAGAGAGCTATGAGCAGTTCTTC. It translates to CASSQDLESYEQFF.